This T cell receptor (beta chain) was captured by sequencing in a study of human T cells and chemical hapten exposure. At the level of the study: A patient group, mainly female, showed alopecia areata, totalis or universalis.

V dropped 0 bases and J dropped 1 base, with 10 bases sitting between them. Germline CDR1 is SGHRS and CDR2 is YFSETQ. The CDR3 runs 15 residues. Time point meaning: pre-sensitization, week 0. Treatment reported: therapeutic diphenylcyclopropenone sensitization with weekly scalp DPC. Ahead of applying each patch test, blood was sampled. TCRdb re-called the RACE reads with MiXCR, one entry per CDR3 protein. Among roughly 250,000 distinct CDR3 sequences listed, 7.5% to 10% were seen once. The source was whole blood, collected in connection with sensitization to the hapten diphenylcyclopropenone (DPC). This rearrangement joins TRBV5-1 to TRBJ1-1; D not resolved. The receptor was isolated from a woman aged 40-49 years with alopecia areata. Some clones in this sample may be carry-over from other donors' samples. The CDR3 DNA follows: TGCGCCAGCAGCTTGGCAGGCAGGTGGAACACTGAAGCTTTCTTT. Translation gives CASSLAGRWNTEAFF.